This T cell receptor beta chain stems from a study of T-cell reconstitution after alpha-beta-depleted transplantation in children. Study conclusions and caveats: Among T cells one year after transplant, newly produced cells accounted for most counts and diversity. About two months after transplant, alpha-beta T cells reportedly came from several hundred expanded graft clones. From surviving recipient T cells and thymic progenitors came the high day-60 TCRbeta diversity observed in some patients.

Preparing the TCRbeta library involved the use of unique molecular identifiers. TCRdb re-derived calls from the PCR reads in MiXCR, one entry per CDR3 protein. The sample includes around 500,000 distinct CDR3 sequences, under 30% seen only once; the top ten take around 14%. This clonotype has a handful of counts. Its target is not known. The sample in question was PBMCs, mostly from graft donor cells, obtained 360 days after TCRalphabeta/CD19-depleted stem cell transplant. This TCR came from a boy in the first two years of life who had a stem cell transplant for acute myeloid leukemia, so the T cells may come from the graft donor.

In DNA form, the CDR3 reads TGTGCCAGCAGCTCCCCGCTTCAGGGCTCCGGGGAGCTGTTTTTT. Protein product: CASSSPLQGSGELFF. V usage is TRBV5-5 and J usage is TRBJ2-2; D is possibly TRBD1 (5 bases). Germline V lookup: CDR1 SGHKS, CDR2 YYEKEE (reference sequence). Deletions cut 3 bases from V and 6 bases from J, with 15 bases between. The CDR3 is 15 amino acids.